This T cell receptor (beta chain) derives from a study of technical replicates of blood from a few donors. The CDR3 has 12 residues. Germline loops: CDR1 SNHLY, CDR2 FYNNEI. V lost 10 bases and J 4 bases, leaving 11 bases between the germline ends. Clones were read by immunoSEQ multiplex PCR, and TCRdb kept only the in-frame ones, dropping some. Here the sample spans tens of thousands of clones, around 93% being singletons. The chain links TRBV2 to TRBJ2-1; no definite D call. The sequence was obtained from a human donor in good health. The material sequenced was T cells isolated from PBMCs. CDR3 sequence: CATVYEYNEQFF. CDR3 nucleotide sequence: TGTGCCACGGTCTACGAATACAATGAGCAGTTCTTC.